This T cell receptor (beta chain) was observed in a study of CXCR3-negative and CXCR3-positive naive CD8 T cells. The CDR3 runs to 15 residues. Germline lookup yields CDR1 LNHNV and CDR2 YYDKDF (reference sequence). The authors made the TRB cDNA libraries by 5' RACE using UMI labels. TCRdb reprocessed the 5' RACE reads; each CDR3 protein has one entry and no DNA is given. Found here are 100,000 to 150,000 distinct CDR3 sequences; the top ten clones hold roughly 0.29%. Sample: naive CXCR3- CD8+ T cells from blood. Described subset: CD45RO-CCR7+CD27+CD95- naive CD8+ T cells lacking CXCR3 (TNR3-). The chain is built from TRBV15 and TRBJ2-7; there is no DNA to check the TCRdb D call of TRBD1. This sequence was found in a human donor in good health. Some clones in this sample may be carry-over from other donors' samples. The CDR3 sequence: CATSRDLSGGYEQYF.